The source of this TCR beta chain is a study of blood T cell repertoires in COVID-19. The overall study: The study drew acute and convalescent COVID-19 samples from the United States, Italy and Spain. Nucleic acid was either cDNA or gDNA, and it came from T cells, B-cell-depleted T cells, or PBMCs.

The CDR3 extends over 13 amino acids. Trimming removed 4 bases at V and 2 bases at J, with 8 bases between. The repertoire was sequenced with immunoSEQ multiplex PCR; TCRdb's copy has only in-frame clones and lacks some. The sample carries 75,000 to 100,000 clones, approximately 80% recorded once. The TCR sequence derives from a woman older than 75 with acute or convalescent COVID-19. The sequencing input was peripheral blood. This chain connects TRBV12-3 or TRBV12-4 to TRBJ2-5; D is possibly TRBD1 (5 bases). The CDR3 here is CASSSRQQETQYF. The CDR3 DNA reads as TGTGCCAGCAGTTCGCGACAGCAAGAGACCCAGTACTTC.